These 11 T cell receptor beta chains originate from one sample sequenced in a study of graft-versus-host responses after intestinal transplantation. The assay was immunoSEQ multiplex PCR, and TCRdb's table has in-frame clones only and misses some. Here the sample spans tens of thousands of clones, roughly 89% being singletons. Antigen specificity for these receptors is unknown. Source: unstimulated CD4+ T cells sorted from spleen or lymph node cells, taken before intestinal transplant. The receptor source for this set is a human donor who received an intestinal transplant.

V usage is TRBV6-1 and J usage is TRBJ2-7, with TRBD1 as a possible D gene (5 bases). The CDR3 has 14 residues. The germline V and J ends were trimmed by 3 bases and 4 bases, with 13 bases remaining between them. Germline CDR1 reads MNHNS; CDR2 reads SASEGT. The CDR3 DNA follows: TGTGCCAGCAGTGAGGTCCAGGGTACTTACGAGCAGTACTTC. Translated, it gives CASSEVQGTYEQYF.

This chain uses TRBV19 with TRBJ2-1, with D unclear. Germline V gene data show CDR1 as LNHDA and CDR2 as SQIVND (reference sequence). CDR3 length equals 15 residues. Trimming removed 0 bases from V and 5 bases from J, with 11 bases in between. This CDR3 reads CASSIDRTMDNEQFF. CDR3 DNA sequence: TGTGCCAGTAGTATAGATCGGACGATGGACAATGAGCAGTTCTTC. Together with reference TRBV19 and TRBJ2-1, the CDR3 gives the full variable domain: DGGITQSPKYLFRKEGQNVTLSCEQNLNHDAMYWYRQDPGQGLRLIYYSQIVNDFQKGDIAEGYSVSREKKESFPLTVTSAQKNPTAFYLCASSIDRTMDNEQFFGPGTRLTVL.

The chain recombines TRBV5-1 with TRBJ2-5; TRBD1 is a possible D gene (6 bases). V lost 4 bases and J 4 bases, leaving 11 bases between the germline ends. This CDR3 contains 13 residues. Germline CDR1 reads SGHRS; CDR2 reads YFSETQ. CDR3 bases: TGCGCCAGCAGCCCACAGGGTAGAGAGACCCAGTACTTC. Encoded protein: CASSPQGRETQYF. The full variable domain, with the rest looked up from reference TRBV5-1 and TRBJ2-5, is KAGVTQTPRYLIKTRGQQVTLSCSPISGHRSVSWYQQTPGQGLQFLFEYFSETQRNKGNFPGRFSGRQFSNSRSEMNVSTLELGDSALYLCASSPQGRETQYFGPGTRLLVL.

The chain recombines TRBV27 with TRBJ2-7; the D gene is possibly TRBD1 (6 bases). The V gene's germline CDR1 is MNHEY and CDR2 SMNVEV (reference sequence). Trimming took 4 bases from V and 3 from J, leaving 13 bases between them. The CDR3 extends over 14 amino acids. CDR3 protein: CASSSRDTYYEQYF. CDR3 bases: TGTGCCAGCAGTTCCCGGGACACTTACTACGAGCAGTACTTC.

The V gene is TRBV28, the J gene TRBJ1-4, with 8 nucleotides matching TRBD1. The length of the CDR3 is 16 residues. V dropped 3 bases and J dropped 3; count of bases not matched to a gene: 6. Germline V gene sequence: CDR1 MDHEN, CDR2 SYDVKM. In DNA, the CDR3 is TGTGCCAGCAGTTTCGCAGGGGGCGACTCTAATGAAAAACTGTTTTTT. Protein product: CASSFAGGDSNEKLFF.

This clone was detected once. The CDR3 here is CASSAGQGVPETQYF. The CDR3, as DNA: TGTGCCAGCAGCGCGGGACAGGGAGTGCCGGAGACCCAGTACTTC. V and J are TRBV7-6 and TRBJ2-5, with 9 bases that match TRBD1. Unmatched junction bases numbered 9, after V lost 5 bases and J lost 5 bases. The CDR3 is made up of 15 amino acids. Germline CDR1 is SGHVS and CDR2 is FNYEAQ.

V gene TRBV6-1 combines with J gene TRBJ2-1, with D tentatively TRBD1 (5 bases). The CDR3 spans 13 residues. Germline V gives CDR1 MNHNS, CDR2 SASEGT. Trimming shortened V by 2 bases and J by 8 bases, and 10 bases separated the two germline ends. Here the CDR3 reads CASSERRVYEQFF. The CDR3 nucleotides read TGTGCCAGCAGTGAACGCAGGGTCTATGAGCAGTTCTTC.

The gene calls are TRBV9 and TRBJ1-6, with a possible D match to TRBD1 (6 bases). Germline values: CDR1 SGDLS, CDR2 YYNGEE. The germline V and J ends were trimmed by 3 bases and 7 bases, with 14 bases remaining between them. The CDR3 is made up of 15 amino acids. The DNA of the CDR3 is TGTGCCAGCAGCGGTTCGGTAGGGGGGAATTCACCCCTCCACTTT. Protein: CASSGSVGGNSPLHF.

The CDR3, as DNA: TGTGCCAGCAGTGGCAGGGAGGGTTTTGGTACAGATACGCAGTATTTT. It yields the protein CASSGREGFGTDTQYF. V usage is TRBV2 and J usage is TRBJ2-3, with 7 bases matching TRBD2. V was clipped by 4 bases and J by 3 bases; unmatched bases: 10. CDR3 length: 16 residues. In germline, CDR1 is SNHLY, CDR2 FYNNEI.

The J gene is TRBJ2-5, the V gene TRBV19; 10 bases fit TRBD1. The CDR3 covers 15 residues. The junction had 11 bases not matched to a gene; V was cut back by 8 bases and J by 5 bases. Germline CDR1 LNHDA, CDR2 SQIVND (reference sequence). This CDR3 reads CASLQTGGAWETQYF. CDR3 DNA sequence: TGTGCCAGTTTACAGACAGGGGGCGCTTGGGAGACCCAGTACTTC.

The chain carries TRBV30 and TRBJ1-2; D gene unclear. Germline-derived CDR1 and CDR2 are GTSNPN and SVGIG (reference sequence). V lost 2 bases and J 4 bases, leaving 5 bases between the germline ends. CDR3 length: 11 amino acids. The CDR3 loop is CAWSRSYGYTF. Written as DNA, the CDR3 is TGTGCCTGGAGTAGGAGCTATGGCTACACCTTC. Full variable domain (missing parts from reference TRBV30 and TRBJ1-2): SQTIHQWPATLVQPVGSPLSLECTVEGTSNPNLYWYRQAAGRGLQLLFYSVGIGQISSEVPQNLSASRPQDRQFILSSKKLLLSDSGFYLCAWSRSYGYTFGSGTRLTVV.